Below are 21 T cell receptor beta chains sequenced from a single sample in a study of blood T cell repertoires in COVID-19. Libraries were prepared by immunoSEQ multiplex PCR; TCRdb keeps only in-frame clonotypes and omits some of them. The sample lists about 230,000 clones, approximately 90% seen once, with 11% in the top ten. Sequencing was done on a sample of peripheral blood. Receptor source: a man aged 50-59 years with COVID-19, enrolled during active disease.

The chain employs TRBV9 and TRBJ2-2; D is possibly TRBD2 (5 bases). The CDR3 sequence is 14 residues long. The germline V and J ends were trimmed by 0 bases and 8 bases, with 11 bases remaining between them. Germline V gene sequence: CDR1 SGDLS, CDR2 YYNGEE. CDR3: CASSVERRPGELFF. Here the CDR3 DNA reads TGTGCCAGCAGCGTAGAGCGGCGGCCGGGGGAGCTGTTTTTT.

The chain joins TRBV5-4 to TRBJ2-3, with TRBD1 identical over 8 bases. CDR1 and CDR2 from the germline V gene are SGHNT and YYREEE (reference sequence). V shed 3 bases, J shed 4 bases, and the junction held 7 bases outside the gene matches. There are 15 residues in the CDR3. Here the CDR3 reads CASSSGQGRPDTQYF. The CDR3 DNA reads TGTGCCAGCAGCTCCGGACAGGGCAGGCCAGATACGCAGTATTTT.

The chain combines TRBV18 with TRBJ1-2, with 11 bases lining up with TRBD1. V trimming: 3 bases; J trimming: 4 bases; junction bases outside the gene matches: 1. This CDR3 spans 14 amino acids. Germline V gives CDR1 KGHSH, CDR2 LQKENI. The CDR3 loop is CASSPGQGAYGYTF. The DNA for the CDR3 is TGTGCCAGCTCACCCGGACAGGGGGCCTATGGCTACACCTTC.

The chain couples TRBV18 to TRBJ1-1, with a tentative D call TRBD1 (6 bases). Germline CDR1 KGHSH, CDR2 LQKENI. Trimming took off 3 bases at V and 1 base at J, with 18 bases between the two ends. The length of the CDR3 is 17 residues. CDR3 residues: CASSPLVTAGENTEAFF. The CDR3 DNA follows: TGTGCCAGCTCACCCCTTGTTACGGCAGGGGAGAACACTGAAGCTTTCTTT.

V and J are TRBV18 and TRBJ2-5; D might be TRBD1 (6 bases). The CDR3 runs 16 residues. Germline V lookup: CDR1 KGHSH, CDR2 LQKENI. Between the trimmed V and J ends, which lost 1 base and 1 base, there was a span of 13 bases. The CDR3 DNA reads TGTGCCAGCTCACCACGGTTGGGACATAGCCAAGAGACCCAGTACTTC. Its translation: CASSPRLGHSQETQYF.

The CDR3 coding sequence is TGTGCCAGCAGAAATTTCCGGGACTCGAATACGCAGTATTTT. It yields the protein CASRNFRDSNTQYF. The chain is built from TRBV6-4 and TRBJ2-3, with TRBD2 as a possible D gene (6 bases). Germline V gene lookup returns CDR1 MRHNA and CDR2 SNTAGT. CDR3 length: 14 amino acids. V shed 6 bases and J shed 7 bases, with 17 bases lying between them.

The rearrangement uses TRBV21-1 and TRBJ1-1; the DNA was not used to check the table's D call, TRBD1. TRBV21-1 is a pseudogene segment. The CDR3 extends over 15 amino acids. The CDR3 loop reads CARTRQGADSTEAFF. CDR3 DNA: TGTGCCAGAACCCGACAGGGGGCTGATTCCACTGAAGCTTTCTTT.

The CDR3 region is CASSPPGQSYEQYF. CDR3 sequence (DNA): TGTGCCAGCTCACCACCGGGACAGTCCTACGAGCAGTACTTC. The chain joins TRBV18 to TRBJ2-7; 7 bases align to TRBD1. The V gene end was trimmed by 0 bases and the J gene end by 1 base; junction bases not matched to a gene: 0. The CDR3 contains 14 residues. Per germline, CDR1 KGHSH and CDR2 LQKENI.

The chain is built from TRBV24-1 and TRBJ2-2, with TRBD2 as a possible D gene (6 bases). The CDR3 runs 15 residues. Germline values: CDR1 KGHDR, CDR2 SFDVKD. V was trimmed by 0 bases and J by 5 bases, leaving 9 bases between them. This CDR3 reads CATSDLGGSTGELFF. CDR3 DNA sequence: TGTGCCACCAGTGATTTGGGGGGGTCGACCGGGGAGCTGTTTTTT.

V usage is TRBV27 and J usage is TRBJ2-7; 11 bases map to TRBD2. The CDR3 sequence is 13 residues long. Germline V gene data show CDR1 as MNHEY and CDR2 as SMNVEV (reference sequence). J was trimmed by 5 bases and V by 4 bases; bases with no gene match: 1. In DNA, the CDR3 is TGTGCCAGCAGTTATAGCGGGAGGGACGAGCAGTACTTC. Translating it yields CASSYSGRDEQYF.

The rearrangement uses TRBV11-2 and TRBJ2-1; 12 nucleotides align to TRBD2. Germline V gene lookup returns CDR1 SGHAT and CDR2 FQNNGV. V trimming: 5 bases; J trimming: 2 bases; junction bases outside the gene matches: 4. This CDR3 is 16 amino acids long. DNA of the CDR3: TGTGCCAGCAGCCCAGGACTAGCGGGAACCTACAATGAGCAGTTCTTC. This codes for CASSPGLAGTYNEQFF.

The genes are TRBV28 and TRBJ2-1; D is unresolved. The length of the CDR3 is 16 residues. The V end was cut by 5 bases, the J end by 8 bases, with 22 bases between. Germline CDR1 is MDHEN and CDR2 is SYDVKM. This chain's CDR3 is CASSHFTTPTVDEQFF. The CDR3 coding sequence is TGTGCCAGCAGTCACTTTACAACCCCCACAGTCGATGAGCAGTTCTTC.

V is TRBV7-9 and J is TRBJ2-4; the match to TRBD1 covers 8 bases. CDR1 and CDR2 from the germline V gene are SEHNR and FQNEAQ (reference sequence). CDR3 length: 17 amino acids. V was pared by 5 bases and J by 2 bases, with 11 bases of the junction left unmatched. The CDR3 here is CASSQDRTGLSKNIQYF. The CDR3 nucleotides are TGTGCCAGCAGCCAAGACCGGACAGGGCTTTCCAAAAACATTCAGTACTTC. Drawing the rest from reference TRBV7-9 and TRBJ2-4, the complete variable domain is DTGVSQNPRHKITKRGQNVTFRCDPISEHNRLYWYRQTLGQGPEFLTYFQNEAQLEKSRLLSDRFSAERPKGSFSTLEIQRTEQGDSAMYLCASSQDRTGLSKNIQYFGAGTRLSVL.

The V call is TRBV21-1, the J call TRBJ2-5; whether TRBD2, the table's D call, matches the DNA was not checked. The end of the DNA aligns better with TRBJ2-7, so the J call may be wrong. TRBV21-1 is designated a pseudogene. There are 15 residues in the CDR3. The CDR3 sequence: CASRLSGRVSYEQYF. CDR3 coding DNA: TGTGCCAGCAGATTGAGCGGGAGAGTTTCCTACGAGCAGTACTTC.

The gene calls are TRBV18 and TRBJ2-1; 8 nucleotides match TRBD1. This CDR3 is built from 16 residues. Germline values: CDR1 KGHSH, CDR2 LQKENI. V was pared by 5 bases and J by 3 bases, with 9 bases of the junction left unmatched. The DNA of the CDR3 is TGTGCCAGCTCAGATGGATGGGACAGGAGCTACAATGAGCAGTTCTTC. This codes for CASSDGWDRSYNEQFF.

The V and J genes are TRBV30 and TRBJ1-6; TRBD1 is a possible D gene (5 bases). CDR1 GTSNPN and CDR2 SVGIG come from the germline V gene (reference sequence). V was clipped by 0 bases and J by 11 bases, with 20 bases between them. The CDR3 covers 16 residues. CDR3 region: CAWSVQAGAVFPPLHF. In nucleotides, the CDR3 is TGTGCCTGGAGTGTACAGGCAGGTGCTGTCTTCCCACCCCTCCACTTT.

In DNA, the CDR3 is TGTGCCAGCAGCCAAATGGGTCGGGACAGGGGTCAGCCCCAGCATTTT. This codes for CASSQMGRDRGQPQHF. V is TRBV16 and J is TRBJ1-5; TRBD1 agrees at 10 bases. V shed 2 bases and J 6 bases; nucleotides not matched to a gene: 7. Germline assignment: CDR1 KGHSY and CDR2 FQNENV. This CDR3 has 16 amino acids.

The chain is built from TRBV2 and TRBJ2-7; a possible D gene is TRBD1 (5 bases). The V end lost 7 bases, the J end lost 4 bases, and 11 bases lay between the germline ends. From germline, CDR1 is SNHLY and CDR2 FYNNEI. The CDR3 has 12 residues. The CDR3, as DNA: TGTGCCAGCATCGGACACGTATACGAGCAGTACTTC. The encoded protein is CASIGHVYEQYF.

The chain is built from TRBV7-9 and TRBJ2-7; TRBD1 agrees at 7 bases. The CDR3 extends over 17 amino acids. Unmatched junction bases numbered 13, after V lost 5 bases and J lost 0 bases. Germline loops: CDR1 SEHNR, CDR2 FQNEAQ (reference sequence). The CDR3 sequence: CASSPSRGQRSSYEQYF. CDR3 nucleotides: TGTGCCAGCAGCCCAAGCCGGGGACAGAGAAGCTCCTACGAGCAGTACTTC.

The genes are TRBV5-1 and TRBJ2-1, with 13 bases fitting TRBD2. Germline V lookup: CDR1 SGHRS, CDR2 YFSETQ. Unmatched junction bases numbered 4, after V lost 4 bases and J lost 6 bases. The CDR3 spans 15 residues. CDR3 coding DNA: TGCGCCAGCAGCACCTGGACTAGCGGGAGCAATGAGCAGTTCTTC. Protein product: CASSTWTSGSNEQFF.

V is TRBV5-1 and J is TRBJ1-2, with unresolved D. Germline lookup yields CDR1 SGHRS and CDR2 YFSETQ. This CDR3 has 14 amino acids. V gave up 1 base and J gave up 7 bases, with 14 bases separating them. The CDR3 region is CASSLSLEIGGYTF. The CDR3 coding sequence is TGCGCCAGCAGCTTGAGTTTGGAGATAGGTGGCTACACCTTC.